Listed here are 6 T cell receptor beta chains from one sample, sequenced in a study of beta chain features in type 1 diabetes. Points from the study as a whole: Within each of all four CD4+ subsets, Type 1 diabetes patients had TCRB CDR3s that were moderately but significantly shorter.

These receptors lack a known antigen. cDNA synthesis used the whole RNA isolate, giving expressed TCRB sequences. The data were produced by immunoSEQ multiplex PCR, yet TCRdb's version contains in-frame clones alone and is incomplete. In the table there are 250,000 to 300,000 clones, roughly 13% of which are singletons. The sample was naive CD4+ T cells from blood. The origin of the receptors is a man under 40 with type 1 diabetes.

This clone was counted between two and nine times. The chain is built from TRBV11-2 and TRBJ2-2, with 14 bases lining up with TRBD2. This CDR3 has 18 amino acids. J was trimmed by 7 bases and V by 0 bases; bases with no gene match: 7. The germline CDR1 and CDR2 sequences are SGHAT and FQNNGV. CDR3 bases: TGTGCCAGCAGCTTAGATGAGACTAGCGGGAGGGCCTACGGGGAGCTGTTTTTT. It translates to CASSLDETSGRAYGELFF.

The sample holds a few counts of this clone. The chain recombines TRBV9 with TRBJ2-2; 7 positions agree with TRBD2. Germline loops: CDR1 SGDLS, CDR2 YYNGEE. With 3 bases clipped from V and 5 bases from J, the junction kept 10 bases outside the gene matches. This CDR3 has 16 amino acids. CDR3 sequence reads: CASSESGMISTGELFF. CDR3 nucleotides: TGTGCCAGCAGCGAAAGCGGGATGATCTCTACCGGGGAGCTGTTTTTT.

The rearrangement links TRBV5-4 to TRBJ1-1, with 8 bases fitting TRBD1. This CDR3 has 14 amino acids. With 1 base clipped from V and 3 bases from J, the junction kept 2 bases outside the gene matches. The germline V gene has CDR1 SGHNT and CDR2 YYREEE (reference sequence). The CDR3 DNA reads as TGTGCCAGCAGCTTGCAGGGGGCCGACACTGAAGCTTTCTTT. Its translation: CASSLQGADTEAFF.

The chain has TRBV18 and TRBJ2-3, with D possibly TRBD1 on 6 matching bases. Germline V gene lookup returns CDR1 KGHSH and CDR2 LQKENI. V lost 4 bases and J 0 bases, leaving 8 bases between the germline ends. This CDR3 comprises 14 residues. The CDR3 DNA reads TGTGCCAGCTCACTGGGACACAGCACAGATACGCAGTATTTT. Translated: CASSLGHSTDTQYF.

This clone was detected only a few times. The gene calls are TRBV5-1 and TRBJ2-7; 7 bases line up with TRBD1. Per the germline V gene, CDR1 is SGHRS and CDR2 is YFSETQ. V gave up 2 bases and J gave up 3 bases; unmatched junction bases: 5. This CDR3 has 14 residues. In DNA form, the CDR3 reads TGCGCCAGCAGCTTAGACAGGGTAAACTACGAGCAGTACTTC. Its protein is CASSLDRVNYEQYF. Complete variable domain (other parts from reference TRBV5-1 and TRBJ2-7): KAGVTQTPRYLIKTRGQQVTLSCSPISGHRSVSWYQQTPGQGLQFLFEYFSETQRNKGNFPGRFSGRQFSNSRSEMNVSTLELGDSALYLCASSLDRVNYEQYFGPGTRLTVT.

Only a few counts were recorded for this clone. This chain joins TRBV7-3 and TRBJ2-6; perhaps TRBD2 as D (6 bases). The CDR3 spans 20 residues. Germline V gene lookup returns CDR1 SGHTA and CDR2 FQGTGA. Trimming removed 5 bases from V and 0 bases from J, with 23 bases in between. This CDR3 reads CASSPLGGRVISSGANVLTF. The CDR3 DNA follows: TGTGCCAGCAGCCCCCTGGGGGGAAGGGTGATCAGCTCTGGGGCCAACGTCCTGACTTTC. Full variable domain (missing parts from reference TRBV7-3 and TRBJ2-6): GAGVSQTPSNKVTEKGKYVELRCDPISGHTALYWYRQSLGQGPEFLIYFQGTGAADDSGLPNDRFFAVRPEGSVSTLKIQRTERGDSAVYLCASSPLGGRVISSGANVLTFGAGSRLTVL.